This entry features one T cell receptor (beta chain) sequence. Its specificity is unknown. Assay: immunoSEQ multiplex PCR; the TCRdb copy retains only in-frame clones and omits some. The repertoire consists of approximately 120,000 clones, with approximately 90% occurring once and the leading ten covering around 10%. The data originate from a study of T cell responses to AZD1222 COVID-19 vaccine. Findings of the study overall: Dominant at 160-218 and 743-854, vaccine-associated CD4 TCRs also spanned spike. Most donors were white British and more were female, and clonal diversity was possibly underestimated.

The CDR3 consists of 14 residues. The germline V gene has CDR1 MNHEY and CDR2 SMNVEV (reference sequence). With 6 bases clipped from V and 0 bases from J, the junction kept 4 bases outside the gene matches. The V call is TRBV27, the J call TRBJ1-1, with 7 bases matching TRBD1. The sequenced sample was peripheral blood, obtained on day 0 of MenACWY control vaccination. The sequence was obtained from an adult in good health. In DNA form, the CDR3 reads TGTGCCAGCAGCTACAGGGGCGTGAACACTGAAGCTTTCTTT. It codes for CASSYRGVNTEAFF.